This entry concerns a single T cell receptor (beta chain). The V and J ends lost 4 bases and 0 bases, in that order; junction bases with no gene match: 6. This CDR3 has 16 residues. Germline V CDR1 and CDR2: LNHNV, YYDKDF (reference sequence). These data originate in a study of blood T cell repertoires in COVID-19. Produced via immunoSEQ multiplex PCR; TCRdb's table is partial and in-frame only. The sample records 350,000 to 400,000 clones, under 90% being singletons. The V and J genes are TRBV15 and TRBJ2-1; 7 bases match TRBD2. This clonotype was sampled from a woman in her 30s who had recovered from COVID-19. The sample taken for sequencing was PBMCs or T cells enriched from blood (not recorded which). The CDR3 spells CATSKQRGNSYNEQFF. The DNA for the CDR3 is TGTGCCACCAGCAAACAGCGGGGTAACTCCTACAATGAGCAGTTCTTC.